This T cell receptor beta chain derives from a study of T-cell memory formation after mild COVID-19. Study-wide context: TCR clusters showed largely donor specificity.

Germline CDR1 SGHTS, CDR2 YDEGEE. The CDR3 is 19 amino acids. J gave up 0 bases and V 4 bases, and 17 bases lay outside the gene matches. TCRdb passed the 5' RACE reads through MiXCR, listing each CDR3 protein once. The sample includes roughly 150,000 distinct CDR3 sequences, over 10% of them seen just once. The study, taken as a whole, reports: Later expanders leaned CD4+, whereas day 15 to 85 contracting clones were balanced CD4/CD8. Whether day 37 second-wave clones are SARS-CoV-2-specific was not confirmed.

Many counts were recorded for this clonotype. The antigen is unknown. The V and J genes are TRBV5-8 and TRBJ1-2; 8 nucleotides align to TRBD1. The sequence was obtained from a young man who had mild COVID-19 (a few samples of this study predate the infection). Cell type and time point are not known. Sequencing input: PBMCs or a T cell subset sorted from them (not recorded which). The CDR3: CASSPRLDRGRVANYGYTF. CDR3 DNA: TGTGCCAGCAGCCCTAGACTCGACAGGGGCCGAGTTGCTAACTATGGCTACACCTTC.